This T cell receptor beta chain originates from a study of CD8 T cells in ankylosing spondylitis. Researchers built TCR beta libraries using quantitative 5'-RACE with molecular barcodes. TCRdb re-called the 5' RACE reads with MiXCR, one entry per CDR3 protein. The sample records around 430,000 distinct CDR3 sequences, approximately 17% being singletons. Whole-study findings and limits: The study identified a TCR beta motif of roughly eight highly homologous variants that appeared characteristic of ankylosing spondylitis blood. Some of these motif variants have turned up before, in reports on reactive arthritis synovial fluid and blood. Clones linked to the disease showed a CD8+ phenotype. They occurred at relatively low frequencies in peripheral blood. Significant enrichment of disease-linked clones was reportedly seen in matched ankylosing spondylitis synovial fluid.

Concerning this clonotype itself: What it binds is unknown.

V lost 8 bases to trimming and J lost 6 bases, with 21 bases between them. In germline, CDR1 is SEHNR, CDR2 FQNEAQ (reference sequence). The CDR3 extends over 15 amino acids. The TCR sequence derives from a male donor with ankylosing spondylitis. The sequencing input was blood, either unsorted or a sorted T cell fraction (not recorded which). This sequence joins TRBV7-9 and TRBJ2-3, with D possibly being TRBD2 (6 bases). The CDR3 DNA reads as TGTGCCAGCCGGGGGTTCACCTTATTATCGGATACGCAGTATTTT. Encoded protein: CASRGFTLLSDTQYF.